The 16 T cell receptor beta chains in this list originate from one sample, sequenced in a study of cytomegalovirus exposure and HLA in healthy donors. In the PCR, 60 Vbeta and 13 Jbeta primers were used. Data came from immunoSEQ multiplex PCR; TCRdb stores just in-frame clones and leaves some out. The table includes roughly 190,000 clones, 83% detected once. The material sequenced was PBMCs. These receptor sequences come from a man aged 40-55 years in good health and CMV-seropositive.

This rearrangement joins TRBV9 to TRBJ1-2; 11 bases are shared with TRBD1. The CDR3 covers 15 residues. J lost 4 bases, V lost 2 bases, and 4 bases had no gene match. The germline V gene has CDR1 SGDLS and CDR2 YYNGEE. The CDR3 reads CASSVGTGGIYGYTF. In nucleotides, the CDR3 is TGTGCCAGCAGCGTGGGGACAGGGGGAATCTATGGCTACACCTTC.

The chain links TRBV19 to TRBJ2-5; D may be TRBD2 (5 bases). The germline V gene has CDR1 LNHDA and CDR2 SQIVND (reference sequence). Between the trimmed V and J ends, which lost 1 base and 7 bases, there was a span of 16 bases. CDR3 size: 15 residues. CDR3 sequence (DNA): TGTGCCAGTAGTATAGGCGGCGGCGGGTCCGGGACCCAGTACTTC. Protein: CASSIGGGGSGTQYF.

V usage is TRBV7-9 and J usage is TRBJ1-1, with 10 positions matching TRBD1. The CDR3 spans 14 residues. With V trimmed by 5 bases and J by 4 bases, 4 bases remained unmatched. Germline CDR1 and CDR2: SEHNR and FQNEAQ (reference sequence). The CDR3 spells CASSPGQGVTEAFF. The CDR3 DNA sequence: TGTGCCAGCAGCCCCGGACAGGGGGTCACTGAAGCTTTCTTT.

This sequence joins TRBV29-1 and TRBJ2-1; D possibly corresponds to TRBD2 (5 bases). V was cut by 4 bases and J by 10 bases, with 8 bases left in between. The CDR3 runs 10 residues. The germline gives CDR1 SQVTM, CDR2 ANQGSEA. CDR3 nucleotides: TGCAGCGTTGGGCCGGGAGAGCAGTTCTTC. Translating gives CSVGPGEQFF.

The chain has TRBV27 and TRBJ1-1; D remains unclear. Germline V gives CDR1 MNHEY, CDR2 SMNVEV (reference sequence). Trimming removed 3 bases from V and 4 bases from J, with 6 bases in between. The CDR3 consists of 12 residues. The CDR3 protein is CASSFAGTEAFF. CDR3 bases: TGTGCCAGCAGTTTTGCAGGCACTGAAGCTTTCTTT.

The chain employs TRBV5-8 and TRBJ1-1, with D maybe TRBD1 (5 bases). The V gene's germline CDR1 is SGHTS and CDR2 YDEGEE. Trimming removed 6 bases at V and 6 bases at J, with 12 bases between. The CDR3 is 12 residues long. CDR3: CASTLRQSEAFF. Written as DNA, the CDR3 is TGTGCCAGCACCCTGCGACAGTCTGAAGCTTTCTTT.

The chain combines TRBV6-6 with TRBJ1-5; 12 bases fit TRBD1. The CDR3 covers 15 residues. The germline V gene encodes CDR1 MNHNY and CDR2 SVGAGI (reference sequence). J was trimmed by 5 bases and V by 4 bases; bases with no gene match: 3. CDR3 region: CASSWGTGGYQPQHF. The CDR3 DNA reads TGTGCCAGCAGTTGGGGGACAGGGGGCTATCAGCCCCAGCATTTT.

The chain combines TRBV5-6 with TRBJ2-5; 9 bases align to TRBD1. This CDR3 is 16 amino acids long. Trimming removed 0 bases from V and 9 bases from J; junction bases left unmatched: 12. Per germline, CDR1 SGHDT and CDR2 YYEEEE. The CDR3 DNA reads TGTGCCAGCAGCTTGGTGTCCGACAGGGGGGGCCTAGCCCAGTACTTC. This translates into CASSLVSDRGGLAQYF.

CDR3 sequence reads: CASSLRGLADYNEQFF. The CDR3 DNA reads TGTGCCAGCAGTCTTAGAGGGCTAGCGGACTACAATGAGCAGTTCTTC. The chain recombines TRBV7-2 with TRBJ2-1; TRBD2 matches 7 bases. With 6 bases clipped from V and 3 bases from J, the junction kept 11 bases outside the gene matches. The CDR3 covers 16 residues. Germline values: CDR1 SGHTA, CDR2 FQGNSA.

This clone has a single count. V usage is TRBV11-3 and J usage is TRBJ2-7; 7 bases match TRBD2. V gave up 1 base and J gave up 5 bases; unmatched junction bases: 11. This CDR3 region has 16 residues. Germline-derived CDR1 and CDR2 are SGHNT and YENEEA. The CDR3 nucleotides read TGTGCCAGCAGCTTAGGTCCGGGACTACCCATGAACGAGCAGTACTTC. It codes for CASSLGPGLPMNEQYF.

The chain links TRBV6-1 to TRBJ1-6; TRBD1 agrees at 10 bases. This CDR3 comprises 16 residues. Germline V gene data show CDR1 as MNHNS and CDR2 as SASEGT. V gave up 3 bases and J gave up 6 bases; unmatched junction bases: 5. CDR3 bases: TGTGCCAGCAGTGAGGCTCGGACAGGGGGTAATTCACCCCTCCACTTT. Translating it yields CASSEARTGGNSPLHF.

The rearrangement uses TRBV5-1 and TRBJ2-2, with 13 bases matching TRBD2. Germline CDR1 reads SGHRS; CDR2 reads YFSETQ. The CDR3 consists of 17 residues. Trimming cost V 3 bases and J 1 base; bases outside gene matches: 3. The CDR3 DNA follows: TGCGCCAGCAGCTGGGGACTAGCGGGAATGAACACCGGGGAGCTGTTTTTT. As protein: CASSWGLAGMNTGELFF.

The count of this clone is one. The chain recombines TRBV10-3 with TRBJ1-1; 7 nucleotides align to TRBD1. V shed 8 bases and J 5 bases; nucleotides not matched to a gene: 5. The CDR3 is made up of 12 amino acids. CDR1 is ENHRY, CDR2 SYGVKD, per germline. DNA of the CDR3: TGTGCCATCGGAAGGGGGCAGACTGAAGCTTTCTTT. Its protein product is CAIGRGQTEAFF.

This sequence joins TRBV6-5 and TRBJ1-2; D unclear. The CDR3 extends over 16 amino acids. Germline assignment: CDR1 MNHEY and CDR2 SVGAGI. Trimming removed 0 bases at V and 1 base at J, with 12 bases between. CDR3 in DNA: TGTGCCAGCAGTTACTCGATCTCTGGAGGTAACTATGGCTACACCTTC. This codes for CASSYSISGGNYGYTF.

The J gene is TRBJ2-6, the V gene TRBV5-1, with D uncertain. The germline gives CDR1 SGHRS, CDR2 YFSETQ. The CDR3 is 14 amino acids. V dropped 5 bases and J dropped 1 base, with 7 bases sitting between them. The CDR3 loop is CASRGVSGANVLTF. The CDR3, as DNA: TGCGCCAGCAGAGGAGTTTCTGGGGCCAACGTCCTGACTTTC. The whole variable domain, remainder taken from reference TRBV5-1 and TRBJ2-6, is KAGVTQTPRYLIKTRGQQVTLSCSPISGHRSVSWYQQTPGQGLQFLFEYFSETQRNKGNFPGRFSGRQFSNSRSEMNVSTLELGDSALYLCASRGVSGANVLTFGAGSRLTVL.

For the CDR3, the DNA is TGTGCCAGCAGCCTGACAGGGGTAGATACGCAGTATTTT. Protein sequence: CASSLTGVDTQYF. The rearrangement joins TRBV5-6 to TRBJ2-3; 8 bases align to TRBD1. CDR3 length: 13 amino acids. The germline V gene has CDR1 SGHDT and CDR2 YYEEEE. J gave up 5 bases and V 4 bases, and 3 bases lay outside the gene matches.